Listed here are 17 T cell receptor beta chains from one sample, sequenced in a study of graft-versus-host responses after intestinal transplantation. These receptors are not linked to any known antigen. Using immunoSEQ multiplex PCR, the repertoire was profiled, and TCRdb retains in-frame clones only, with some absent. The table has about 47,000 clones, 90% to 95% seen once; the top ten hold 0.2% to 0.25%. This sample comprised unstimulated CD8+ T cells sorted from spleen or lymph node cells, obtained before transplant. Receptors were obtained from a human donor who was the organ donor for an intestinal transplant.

CDR3 nucleotides: TGTGCCAGCAGTGGGGTTTCCCAGGGACTAACTGAAGCTTTCTTT. It encodes CASSGVSQGLTEAFF. The chain links TRBV6-1 to TRBJ1-1; perhaps TRBD1 as D (5 bases). The CDR3 loop spans 15 amino acids. CDR1 MNHNS and CDR2 SASEGT come from the germline V gene. V lost 4 bases and J lost 5, with 17 bases in between.

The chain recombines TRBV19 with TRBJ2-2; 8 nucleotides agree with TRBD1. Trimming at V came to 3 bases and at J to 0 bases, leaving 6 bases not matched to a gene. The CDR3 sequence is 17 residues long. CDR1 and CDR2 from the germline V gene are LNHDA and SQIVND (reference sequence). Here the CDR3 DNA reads TGTGCCAGTAGTATGTCCTCGGGACAGGCGAACACCGGGGAGCTGTTTTTT. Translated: CASSMSSGQANTGELFF.

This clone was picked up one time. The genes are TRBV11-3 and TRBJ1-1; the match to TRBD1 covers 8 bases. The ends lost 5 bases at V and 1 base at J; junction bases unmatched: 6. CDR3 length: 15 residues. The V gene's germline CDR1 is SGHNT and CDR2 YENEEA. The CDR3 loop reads CASSPWTGQNTEAFF. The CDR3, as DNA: TGTGCCAGCAGCCCGTGGACAGGGCAGAACACTGAAGCTTTCTTT.

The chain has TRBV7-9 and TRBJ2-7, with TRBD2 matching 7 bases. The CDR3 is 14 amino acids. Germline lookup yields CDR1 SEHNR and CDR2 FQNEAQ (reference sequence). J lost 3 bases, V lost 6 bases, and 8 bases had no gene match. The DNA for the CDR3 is TGTGCCAGCAGTCAATCGGGGGGACTCTACGAGCAGTACTTC. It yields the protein CASSQSGGLYEQYF.

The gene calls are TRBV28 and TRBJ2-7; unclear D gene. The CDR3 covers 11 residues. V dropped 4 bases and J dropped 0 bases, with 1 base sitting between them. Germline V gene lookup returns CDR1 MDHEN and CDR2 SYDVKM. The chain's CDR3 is CASSYSYEQYF. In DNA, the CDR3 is TGTGCCAGCAGTTACTCCTACGAGCAGTACTTC.

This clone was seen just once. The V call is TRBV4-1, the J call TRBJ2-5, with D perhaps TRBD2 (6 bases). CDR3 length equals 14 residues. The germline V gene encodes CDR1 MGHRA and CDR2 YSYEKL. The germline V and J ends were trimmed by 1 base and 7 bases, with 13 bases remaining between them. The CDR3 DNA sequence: TGCGCCAGCAGCCAAGCCTGGGGGGACGCGACCCAGTACTTC. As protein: CASSQAWGDATQYF.

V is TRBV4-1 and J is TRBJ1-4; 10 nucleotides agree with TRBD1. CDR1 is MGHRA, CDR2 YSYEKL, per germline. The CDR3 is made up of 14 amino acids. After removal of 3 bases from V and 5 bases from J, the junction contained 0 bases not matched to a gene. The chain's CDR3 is CASSQGQGNEKLFF. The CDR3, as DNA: TGCGCCAGCAGCCAGGGACAGGGGAATGAAAAACTGTTTTTT.

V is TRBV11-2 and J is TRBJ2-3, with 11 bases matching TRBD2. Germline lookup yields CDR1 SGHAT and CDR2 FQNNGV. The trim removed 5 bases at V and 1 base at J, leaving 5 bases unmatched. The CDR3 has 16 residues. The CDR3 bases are TGTGCCAGCAGCGCGGGGACTAGCGGCGGCACAGATACGCAGTATTTT. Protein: CASSAGTSGGTDTQYF.

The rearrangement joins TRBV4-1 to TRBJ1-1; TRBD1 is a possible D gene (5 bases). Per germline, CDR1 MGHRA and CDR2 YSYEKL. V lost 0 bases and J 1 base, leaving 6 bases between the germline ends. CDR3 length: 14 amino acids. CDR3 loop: CASSQDQGNTEAFF. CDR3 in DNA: TGCGCCAGCAGCCAAGATCAGGGGAACACTGAAGCTTTCTTT.

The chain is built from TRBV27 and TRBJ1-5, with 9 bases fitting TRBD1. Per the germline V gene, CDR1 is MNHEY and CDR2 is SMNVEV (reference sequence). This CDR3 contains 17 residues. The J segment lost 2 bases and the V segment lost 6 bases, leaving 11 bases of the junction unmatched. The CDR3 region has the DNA TGTGCCAGCAGACAAACACAGGGGGCGCTGGGCAATCAGCCCCAGCATTTT. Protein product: CASRQTQGALGNQPQHF.

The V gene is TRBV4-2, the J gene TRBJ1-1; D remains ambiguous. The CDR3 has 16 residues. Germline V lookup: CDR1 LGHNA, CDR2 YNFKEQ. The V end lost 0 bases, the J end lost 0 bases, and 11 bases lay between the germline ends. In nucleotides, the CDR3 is TGTGCCAGCAGCCAAGAGGGTACGCAGCTGAACACTGAAGCTTTCTTT. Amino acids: CASSQEGTQLNTEAFF.

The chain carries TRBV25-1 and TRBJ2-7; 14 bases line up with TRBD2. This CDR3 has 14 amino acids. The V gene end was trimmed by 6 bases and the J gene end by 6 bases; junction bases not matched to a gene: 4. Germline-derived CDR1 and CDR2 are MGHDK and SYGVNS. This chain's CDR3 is CASRGTSGGGEQYF. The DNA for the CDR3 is TGTGCCAGCAGGGGGACTAGCGGGGGAGGCGAGCAGTACTTC.

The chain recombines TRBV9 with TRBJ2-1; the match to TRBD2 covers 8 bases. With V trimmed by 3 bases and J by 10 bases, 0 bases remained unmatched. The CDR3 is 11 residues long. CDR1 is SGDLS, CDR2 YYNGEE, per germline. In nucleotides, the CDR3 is TGTGCCAGCAGCGGACTAGCGGAGCAGTTCTTC. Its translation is CASSGLAEQFF.

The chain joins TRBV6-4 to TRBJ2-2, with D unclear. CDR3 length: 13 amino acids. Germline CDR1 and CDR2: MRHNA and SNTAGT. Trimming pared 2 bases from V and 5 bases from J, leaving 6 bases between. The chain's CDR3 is CASSDGPTGELFF. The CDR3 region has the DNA TGTGCCAGCAGTGACGGTCCAACCGGGGAGCTGTTTTTT.

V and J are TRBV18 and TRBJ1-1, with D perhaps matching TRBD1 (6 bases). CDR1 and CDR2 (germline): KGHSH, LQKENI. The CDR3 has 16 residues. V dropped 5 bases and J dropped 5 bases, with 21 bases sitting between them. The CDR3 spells CASSTGGGAASTEAFF. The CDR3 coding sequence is TGTGCCAGCTCAACGGGCGGGGGGGCTGCCTCGACTGAAGCTTTCTTT. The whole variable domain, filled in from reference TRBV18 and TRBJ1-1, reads NAGVMQNPRHLVRRRGQEARLRCSPMKGHSHVYWYRQLPEEGLKFMVYLQKENIIDESGMPKERFSAEFPKEGPSILRIQQVVRGDSAAYFCASSTGGGAASTEAFFGQGTRLTVV.

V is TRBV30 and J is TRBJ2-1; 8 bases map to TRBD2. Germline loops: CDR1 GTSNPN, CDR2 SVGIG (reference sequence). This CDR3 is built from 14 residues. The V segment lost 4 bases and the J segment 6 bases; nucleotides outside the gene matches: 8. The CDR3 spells CAWMRGVVSNEQFF. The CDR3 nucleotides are TGTGCCTGGATGCGGGGGGTGGTTAGCAATGAGCAGTTCTTC.

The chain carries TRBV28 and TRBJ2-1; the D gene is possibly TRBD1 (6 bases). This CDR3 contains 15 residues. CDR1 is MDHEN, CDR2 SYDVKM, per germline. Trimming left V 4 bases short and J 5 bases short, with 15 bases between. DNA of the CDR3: TGTGCCAGCAGTTCCCCCGAACGACAGGACAATGAGCAGTTCTTC. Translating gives CASSSPERQDNEQFF.